A single sample gave rise to the 20 T cell receptor beta chains below, sequenced in a study of T cells in Graves' hyperthyroidism and ophthalmopathy. It was RNA transcripts that yielded the amplified TCR beta CDR3 regions. The study used the HTBI primer set for a first-round RT-PCR of the TCR CDR3. One entry per CDR3 protein results from TCRdb running MiXCR on the multiplex PCR reads. The repertoire holds around 480,000 distinct CDR3 sequences, with 13% to 15% as singletons. Input material: blood. The receptors derive from a woman aged 18-29 years with Graves' hyperthyroidism.

The V and J genes are TRBV30 and TRBJ1-2, with no clear D. The V and J ends lost 2 bases and 4 bases respectively, with 11 bases between them. The CDR3 extends over 13 amino acids. Germline V gene lookup returns CDR1 GTSNPN and CDR2 SVGIG (reference sequence). CDR3 sequence (DNA): TGTGCCTGGAGTTGGGGAGTAGGCTATGGCTACACCTTC. Protein sequence: CAWSWGVGYGYTF. Filled out from reference TRBV30 and TRBJ1-2, the complete variable domain reads SQTIHQWPATLVQPVGSPLSLECTVEGTSNPNLYWYRQAAGRGLQLLFYSVGIGQISSEVPQNLSASRPQDRQFILSSKKLLLSDSGFYLCAWSWGVGYGYTFGSGTRLTVV.

V is TRBV30 and J is TRBJ1-4; D unresolved. The V gene's germline CDR1 is GTSNPN and CDR2 SVGIG (reference sequence). This CDR3 is built from 13 residues. Trimming stripped 4 bases from V and 3 bases from J, with 9 bases between. CDR3 DNA sequence: TGTGCCTGGAACCAGATTTCTAATGAAAAACTGTTTTTT. It encodes CAWNQISNEKLFF.

This clonotype was seen a few times. V and J are TRBV6-2 or TRBV6-3 and TRBJ2-5, with 12 bases matching TRBD1. There are 15 residues in the CDR3. With 3 bases clipped from V and 5 bases from J, the junction kept 4 bases outside the gene matches. From germline, CDR1 is MNHEY and CDR2 SVGEGT. The CDR3 loop is CASSYGGQGAETQYF. In nucleotides, the CDR3 is TGTGCCAGCAGTTATGGGGGACAGGGGGCCGAGACCCAGTACTTC.

This clonotype was seen ten or more times. The chain joins TRBV5-6 to TRBJ1-2, with 8 bases fitting TRBD1. From germline, CDR1 is SGHDT and CDR2 YYEEEE. This CDR3 contains 13 residues. V lost 3 bases, J lost 4 bases, and 2 bases stayed unmatched. In nucleotides, the CDR3 is TGTGCCAGCAGCTCTACAGGGGGCTATGGCTACACCTTC. Translated, it gives CASSSTGGYGYTF.

This clonotype occurred many times. The rearrangement links TRBV6-1 to TRBJ2-7, with TRBD2 identical over 12 bases. Germline V CDR1 and CDR2: MNHNS, SASEGT. The CDR3 has 14 amino acids. V lost 6 bases to trimming and J lost 5 bases; unmatched junction nucleotides: 5. The CDR3 sequence: CASRPSSGGDEQYF. For the CDR3, the DNA is TGTGCCAGCAGACCCTCTAGCGGGGGGGACGAGCAGTACTTC.

This clonotype has only a few counts. V usage is TRBV2 and J usage is TRBJ2-5, with 10 bases identical to TRBD1. The junction had 10 bases not matched to a gene; V was cut back by 6 bases and J by 9 bases. Germline loops: CDR1 SNHLY, CDR2 FYNNEI. The CDR3 is made up of 14 amino acids. The CDR3 loop is CASRETGGTEAQYF. In nucleotides, the CDR3 is TGTGCCAGCAGAGAGACAGGGGGCACCGAGGCCCAGTACTTC.

This rearrangement joins TRBV24-1 to TRBJ1-2; no clear D gene. Trimming left V 5 bases short and J 7 bases short, with 13 bases between. The CDR3 runs 13 residues. From germline, CDR1 is KGHDR and CDR2 SFDVKD. CDR3 sequence reads: CATSVAGNSGYTF. As DNA, the CDR3 is TGTGCCACCAGTGTGGCAGGCAACAGTGGCTACACCTTC.

This clonotype turned up a few times. This sequence joins TRBV25-1 and TRBJ1-2; the D is unclear. Germline V gives CDR1 MGHDK, CDR2 SYGVNS. This CDR3 spans 12 amino acids. V was cut by 2 bases and J by 7 bases, with 8 bases left in between. CDR3 coding DNA: TGTGCCAGCAGTGAACGGCTGGGTGGCTACACCTTC. This encodes CASSERLGGYTF.

V gene TRBV9 combines with J gene TRBJ1-2; possibly TRBD1 for D (6 bases). This CDR3 spans 14 amino acids. With 0 bases removed from V and 7 bases from J, the gap between germline ends came to 13 bases. Germline V gene data show CDR1 as SGDLS and CDR2 as YYNGEE. CDR3 DNA: TGTGCCAGCAGCGTAGCTGGGGGGCCAGGTGGCTACACCTTC. Translated, it gives CASSVAGGPGGYTF.

This clonotype showed up many times. The J gene is TRBJ1-2, the V gene TRBV30; possible D gene TRBD1, 6 bases. Trimming took off 5 bases at V and 8 bases at J, with 18 bases between the two ends. The CDR3 consists of 13 residues. Looked up from germline, CDR1 is GTSNPN and CDR2 is SVGIG (reference sequence). DNA for the CDR3: TGTGCCTGGTCTCCGGGTGGGGGCGCGGGCTACACCTTC. It yields the protein CAWSPGGGAGYTF.

The sample holds many counts of this clonotype. The genes are TRBV27 and TRBJ1-1; D is possibly TRBD1 (5 bases). The V gene's germline CDR1 is MNHEY and CDR2 SMNVEV (reference sequence). CDR3 size: 19 residues. Trimming took off 6 bases at V and 3 bases at J, with 29 bases between the two ends. The CDR3 sequence is CASSTKHPGWEIGYTEAFF. CDR3 coding DNA: TGTGCCAGCAGCACGAAACATCCAGGGTGGGAGATAGGATACACTGAAGCTTTCTTT.

This clonotype appeared a few times. The chain employs TRBV19 and TRBJ1-3; no reliable D call. CDR3 size: 16 residues. Trimming left V 3 bases short and J 0 bases short, with 12 bases between. Germline CDR1 LNHDA, CDR2 SQIVND (reference sequence). The CDR3 DNA is TGTGCCAGTAGTATGAAAGGGCCGTTCTCTGGAAACACCATATATTTT. Protein: CASSMKGPFSGNTIYF.

Concerning this clonotype: This clone may be a read error of a much larger clone one base away. The genes are TRBV30 and TRBJ1-1, with D tentatively TRBD1 (6 bases). Germline CDR1 and CDR2: GTSNPN and SVGIG (reference sequence). This CDR3 has 12 amino acids. The CDR3, as DNA: TGTGCCGGGCGGGGGGGCAACACTGGAGCTTTCTTT. Translation: CAGRGGNTGAFF. The full variable domain, completed using reference TRBV30 and TRBJ1-1, is SQTIHQWPATLVQPVGSPLSLECTVEGTSNPNLYWYRQAAGRGLQLLFYSVGIGQISSEVPQNLSASRPQDRQFILSSKKLLLSDSGFYLCAGRGGNTGAFFGQGTRLTVV.

The CDR3 loop reads CASSPTGQFFILAKNIQYF. CDR3 DNA: TGTGCCAGTAGTCCCACGGGACAATTTTTCATCCTAGCCAAAAACATTCAGTACTTC. This chain uses TRBV19 with TRBJ2-4, with D possibly matching TRBD1 (6 bases). Trimming removed 5 bases from V and 0 bases from J, with 23 bases in between. Looked up from germline, CDR1 is LNHDA and CDR2 is SQIVND (reference sequence). This CDR3 is 19 amino acids long.

Only one count was recorded for this clonotype. A read error may be the cause here, since a much bigger clone is one base away. V usage is TRBV6-1 and J usage is TRBJ2-1; TRBD2 matches 8 bases. This CDR3 region has 15 residues. Germline lookup yields CDR1 MNHNS and CDR2 SASEGT. For the CDR3, the DNA is TGTGCCAGAAGTGAAGCGAGCGGGAGCTACAATGAGCTGTTCTTC. This sequence encodes CARSEASGSYNELFF.

This clonotype was picked up many times. The CDR3 coding sequence is TGTGCCTTCCACCCGGGACAGGGGAATGGCTACACCTTC. It yields the protein CAFHPGQGNGYTF. The rearrangement uses TRBV12-3 or TRBV12-4 and TRBJ1-2; 10 bases align to TRBD1. With 11 bases clipped from V and 6 bases from J, the junction kept 9 bases outside the gene matches. The CDR3 runs to 13 residues.

This clonotype was seen ten or more times. The chain joins TRBV12-3 or TRBV12-4 to TRBJ2-1; tentative D call: TRBD1 (7 bases). Trimming shortened V by 7 bases and J by 8 bases, and 18 bases separated the two germline ends. CDR3 length equals 14 residues. CDR3 residues: CASTAAGQIYEQFF. The CDR3 DNA follows: TGTGCCAGCACCGCCGCGGGACAGATCTATGAGCAGTTCTTC.

The chain has TRBV30 and TRBJ2-3, with 9 bases fitting TRBD2. Trimming at V came to 7 bases and at J to 4 bases, leaving 15 bases not matched to a gene. Germline V CDR1 and CDR2: GTSNPN, SVGIG (reference sequence). The CDR3 consists of 16 residues. CDR3: CASGGVAGAPADTQYF. DNA of the CDR3: TGTGCCTCAGGGGGGGTAGCGGGAGCGCCGGCAGATACGCAGTATTTT.

This clonotype was counted ten times or more. V usage is TRBV2 and J usage is TRBJ2-7, with 11 bases matching TRBD1. The CDR3 is 16 residues long. The ends lost 4 bases at V and 5 bases at J; junction bases unmatched: 10. CDR1 SNHLY and CDR2 FYNNEI come from the germline V gene. CDR3 DNA sequence: TGTGCCAGCAGTGGGACAGGGGGCGCGAGCGAAGACGAGCAGTACGTC. Its protein is CASSGTGGASEDEQYV.

This clonotype has a count of ten or more. The rearrangement uses TRBV10-3 and TRBJ2-6; 15 bases match TRBD2. The length of the CDR3 is 20 residues. The trim removed 2 bases at V and 4 bases at J, leaving 9 bases unmatched. The germline CDR1 and CDR2 sequences are ENHRY and SYGVKD. CDR3 nucleotides: TGTGCCATCAGTGAGCACGGACTAGCGGGAGGGCCGTTGGGGGCCAACGTCCTGACTTTC. This translates into CAISEHGLAGGPLGANVLTF.